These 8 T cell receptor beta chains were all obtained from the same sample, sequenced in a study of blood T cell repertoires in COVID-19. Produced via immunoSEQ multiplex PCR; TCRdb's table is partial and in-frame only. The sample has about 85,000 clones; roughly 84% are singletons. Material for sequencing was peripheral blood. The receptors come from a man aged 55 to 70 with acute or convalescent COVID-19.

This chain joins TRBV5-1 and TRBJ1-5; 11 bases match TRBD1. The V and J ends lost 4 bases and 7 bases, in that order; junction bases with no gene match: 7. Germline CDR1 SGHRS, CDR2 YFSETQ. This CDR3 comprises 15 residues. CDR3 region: CASSMGQGVGQPQHF. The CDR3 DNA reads TGCGCCAGCAGCATGGGACAGGGGGTAGGGCAGCCCCAGCATTTT.

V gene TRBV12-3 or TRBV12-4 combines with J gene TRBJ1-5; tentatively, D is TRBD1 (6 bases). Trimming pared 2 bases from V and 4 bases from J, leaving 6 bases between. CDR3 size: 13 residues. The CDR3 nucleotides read TGTGCCAGCAGTTTACAGGGGAATCAGCCCCAGCATTTT. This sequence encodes CASSLQGNQPQHF.

As DNA, the CDR3 is TGTGCCAGCAGCCTGGACACGGGGTCGTCTTTCTTT. It yields the protein CASSLDTGSSFF. This rearrangement joins TRBV5-4 to TRBJ1-1, with TRBD1 as a possible D gene (5 bases). Deletions cut 4 bases from V and 12 bases from J, with 16 bases between. This CDR3 has 12 residues. Per the germline V gene, CDR1 is SGHNT and CDR2 is YYREEE (reference sequence).

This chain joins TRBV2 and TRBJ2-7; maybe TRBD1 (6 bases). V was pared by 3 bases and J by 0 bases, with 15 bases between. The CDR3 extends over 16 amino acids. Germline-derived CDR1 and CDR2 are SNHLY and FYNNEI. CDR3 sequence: CASSEGMTGTSYEQYF. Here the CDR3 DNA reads TGTGCCAGCAGTGAGGGAATGACAGGAACCTCCTACGAGCAGTACTTC.

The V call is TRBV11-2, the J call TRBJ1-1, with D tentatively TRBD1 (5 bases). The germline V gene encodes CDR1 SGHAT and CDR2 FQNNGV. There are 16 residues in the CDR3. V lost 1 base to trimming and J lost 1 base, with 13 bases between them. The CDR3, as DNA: TGTGCCAGCAGCTTAGGGACGGGGGGATGGAACACTGAAGCTTTCTTT. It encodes CASSLGTGGWNTEAFF.

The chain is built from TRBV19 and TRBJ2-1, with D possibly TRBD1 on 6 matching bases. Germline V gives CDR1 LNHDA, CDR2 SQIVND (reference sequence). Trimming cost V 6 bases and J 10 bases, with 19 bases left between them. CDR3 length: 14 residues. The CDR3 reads CASREGGKVWEQFF. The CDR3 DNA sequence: TGTGCCAGTAGAGAAGGGGGTAAGGTATGGGAGCAGTTCTTC.

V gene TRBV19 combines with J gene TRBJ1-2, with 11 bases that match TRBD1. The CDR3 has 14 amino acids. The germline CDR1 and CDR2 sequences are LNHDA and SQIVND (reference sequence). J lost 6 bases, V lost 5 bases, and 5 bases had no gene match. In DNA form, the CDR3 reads TGTGCCAGTAGTGTCGGACAGGGGGCTGATGGCTACACCTTC. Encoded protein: CASSVGQGADGYTF.

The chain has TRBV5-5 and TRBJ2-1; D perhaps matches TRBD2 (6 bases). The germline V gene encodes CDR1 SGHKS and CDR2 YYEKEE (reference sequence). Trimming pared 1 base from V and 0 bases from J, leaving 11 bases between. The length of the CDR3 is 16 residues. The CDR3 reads CASSLTGLSSYNEQFF. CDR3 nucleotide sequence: TGTGCCAGCAGCTTGACGGGACTCAGCTCCTACAATGAGCAGTTCTTC.